These 10 T cell receptor beta chains were all obtained from the same sample, sequenced in a study of PD-1 blockade in classical Hodgkin lymphoma. TCRdb's table, derived via immunoSEQ multiplex PCR, lists solely in-frame clones and lacks some. The data contain under 35,000 clones, approximately 70% of them singletons. Time point specified: cycle 4 day 1 (C4D1), after 6 weeks of nivolumab. Patients all relapsed after autologous stem cell transplantation, and there was variation in brentuximab vedotin exposure. The material was peripheral blood mononuclear cells (PBMCs), obtained before the fourth cycle of nivolumab. The receptor source for this set is a human donor with classical Hodgkin lymphoma.

V usage is TRBV5-1 and J usage is TRBJ1-3; 9 bases line up with TRBD1. From germline, CDR1 is SGHRS and CDR2 YFSETQ. This CDR3 has 14 residues. V shed 4 bases, J shed 2 bases, and the junction held 1 base outside the gene matches. CDR3 coding DNA: TGCGCCAGCAGCGGGGACAGGGCTGGAAACACCATATATTTT. This codes for CASSGDRAGNTIYF.

V gene TRBV30 combines with J gene TRBJ1-2, with D unresolved. Germline assignment: CDR1 GTSNPN and CDR2 SVGIG (reference sequence). CDR3 size: 11 residues. V lost 2 bases, J lost 5 bases, and 6 bases lay in between. The CDR3 nucleotides are TGTGCCTGGAGTCCCGATTATGGCTACACCTTC. It specifies CAWSPDYGYTF.

V is TRBV5-5 and J is TRBJ2-7; perhaps TRBD1 as D (6 bases). Trimming removed 0 bases from V and 7 bases from J, with 17 bases in between. The V gene's germline CDR1 is SGHKS and CDR2 YYEKEE (reference sequence). There are 15 residues in the CDR3. CDR3 region: CASSLVGGPRREQYF. The DNA for the CDR3 is TGTGCCAGCAGCTTGGTAGGGGGACCGAGGAGGGAGCAGTACTTC.

This clone was picked up one time. The chain employs TRBV27 and TRBJ2-7; D remains ambiguous. CDR3 length: 12 amino acids. CDR1 is MNHEY and CDR2 is SMNVEV in the germline V gene (reference sequence). Trimming took off 4 bases at V and 2 bases at J, with 6 bases between the two ends. The CDR3 is CASSSSAYEQYF. CDR3 bases: TGTGCCAGCAGTTCTTCCGCCTACGAGCAGTACTTC.

The genes are TRBV19 and TRBJ2-7; D uncertain. CDR3 length: 15 residues. Trimming left V 3 bases short and J 0 bases short, with 12 bases between. The germline V gene encodes CDR1 LNHDA and CDR2 SQIVND (reference sequence). The CDR3 nucleotides read TGTGCCAGTAGTATTGTCGGCAGCAGCTCCTACGAGCAGTACTTC. Its protein is CASSIVGSSSYEQYF.

This clone occurred once. The chain links TRBV4-1 to TRBJ1-4, with 9 positions matching TRBD1. V dropped 1 base and J dropped 6; count of bases not matched to a gene: 3. CDR3 size: 15 residues. The germline V gene has CDR1 MGHRA and CDR2 YSYEKL. CDR3 in DNA: TGCGCCAGCAGCCAAGGCCGGGACAGGGATGAAAAACTGTTTTTT. Its protein is CASSQGRDRDEKLFF.

The rearrangement links TRBV30 to TRBJ1-2, with D perhaps TRBD1 (5 bases). V gave up 7 bases and J gave up 1 base, with 13 bases separating them. The CDR3 contains 13 residues. Per the germline V gene, CDR1 is GTSNPN and CDR2 is SVGIG (reference sequence). CDR3 DNA sequence: TGTGCCTCCAGATCGGGGCATAACTATGGCTACACCTTC. It yields the protein CASRSGHNYGYTF.

This rearrangement joins TRBV7-9 to TRBJ1-1; 8 bases line up with TRBD1. V shed 3 bases, J shed 0 bases, and the junction held 9 bases outside the gene matches. Germline CDR1 SEHNR, CDR2 FQNEAQ (reference sequence). The CDR3 covers 17 residues. The CDR3 loop reads CASSFQQGEALNTEAFF. CDR3 nucleotides: TGTGCCAGCAGCTTCCAACAGGGGGAGGCTTTGAACACTGAAGCTTTCTTT.

The V and J genes are TRBV7-9 and TRBJ1-4; D perhaps matches TRBD1 (5 bases). V was clipped by 3 bases and J by 7 bases, with 18 bases between them. The CDR3 runs to 16 residues. CDR1 SEHNR and CDR2 FQNEAQ come from the germline V gene (reference sequence). As DNA, the CDR3 is TGTGCCAGCAGCTTCGAGGGTGGGGCGGCGGGTGAAAAACTGTTTTTT. It codes for CASSFEGGAAGEKLFF.

This chain uses TRBV9 with TRBJ1-3, with 9 bases aligning to TRBD1. Looked up from germline, CDR1 is SGDLS and CDR2 is YYNGEE. The CDR3 runs to 16 residues. With 6 bases clipped from V and 1 base from J, the junction kept 8 bases outside the gene matches. CDR3 loop: CASTRDRVLSGNTIYF. In DNA form, the CDR3 reads TGTGCCAGCACACGGGACAGGGTGTTATCTGGAAACACCATATATTTT.